The 9 T cell receptor beta chains below come from one sample, sequenced in a study of lymphopenia after photon versus proton radiotherapy. Data came from immunoSEQ multiplex PCR; TCRdb stores just in-frame clones and leaves some out. The sample contains some 20,000 clones, 75% to 90% of which appear only once. Sequencing used peripheral blood, obtained from a patient treated with proton-based radiotherapy. The receptors originated from a man aged 65 to 85 with pancreatic cancer.

V is TRBV4-1 and J is TRBJ2-3; no definite D call. Trimming stripped 6 bases from V and 7 bases from J, with 17 bases between. The germline gives CDR1 MGHRA, CDR2 YSYEKL. The CDR3 has 14 residues. The CDR3, as DNA: TGCGCCAGCAGTCAACTTGGGGTGGGGAATACGCAGTATTTT. It codes for CASSQLGVGNTQYF.

The chain couples TRBV7-2 to TRBJ2-3; D gene unclear. Germline V lookup: CDR1 SGHTA, CDR2 FQGNSA. This CDR3 contains 14 residues. Trimming stripped 2 bases from V and 1 base from J, with 7 bases between. The CDR3 region is CASSLSQRTDTQYF. CDR3 bases: TGTGCCAGCAGCTTATCTCAGCGCACAGATACGCAGTATTTT.

V and J are TRBV7-9 and TRBJ2-5; 14 bases match TRBD2. The CDR3 consists of 18 residues. V dropped 5 bases and J dropped 3; count of bases not matched to a gene: 11. Germline values: CDR1 SEHNR, CDR2 FQNEAQ (reference sequence). The CDR3 DNA reads TGTGCCAGCAGCCTACGATTACCGGGACTAGCGGGAGAAGAGACCCAGTACTTC. It translates to CASSLRLPGLAGEETQYF.

The genes are TRBV30 and TRBJ2-2, with a possible D match to TRBD1 (5 bases). CDR1 and CDR2 (germline): GTSNPN, SVGIG (reference sequence). Trimming stripped 4 bases from V and 2 bases from J, with 17 bases between. The CDR3 runs 16 residues. The CDR3 DNA reads as TGTGCCTGGAAACCATCGAGACAGCTCAACACCGGGGAGCTGTTTTTT. Translated: CAWKPSRQLNTGELFF.

The chain couples TRBV27 to TRBJ2-1, with D perhaps given as TRBD1 or TRBD2 (5 bases each). Germline-derived CDR1 and CDR2 are MNHEY and SMNVEV (reference sequence). V lost 6 bases and J lost 4, with 16 bases in between. The CDR3 spans 15 residues. CDR3 in amino acids: CASRIGTVPYNEQFF. The CDR3 DNA sequence: TGTGCCAGCAGGATTGGGACCGTGCCTTACAATGAGCAGTTCTTC.

This clone has a handful of counts. The chain has TRBV19 and TRBJ1-5; 8 bases map to TRBD1. Germline values: CDR1 LNHDA, CDR2 SQIVND (reference sequence). The CDR3 totals 13 residues. After removal of 10 bases from V and 5 bases from J, the junction contained 7 bases not matched to a gene. The CDR3 nucleotides are TGTGCCACTGGACAGGGCGTCCATCAGCCCCAGCATTTT. As protein: CATGQGVHQPQHF.

The chain joins TRBV19 to TRBJ1-1, with no clear D. V lost 0 bases and J lost 4, with 12 bases in between. This CDR3 contains 15 residues. Per the germline V gene, CDR1 is LNHDA and CDR2 is SQIVND (reference sequence). CDR3 in amino acids: CASSIDSRQTTEAFF. CDR3 DNA sequence: TGTGCCAGTAGTATAGATAGTCGGCAGACCACTGAAGCTTTCTTT.

The gene calls are TRBV4-1 and TRBJ2-1; TRBD2 is a possible D gene (5 bases). Germline lookup yields CDR1 MGHRA and CDR2 YSYEKL. This CDR3 is built from 19 residues. V was shortened by 6 bases and J by 4 bases, with 28 bases between the two germline ends. CDR3 protein: CASRRLWAGGLIFYNEQFF. In DNA, the CDR3 is TGCGCCAGCAGACGCCTATGGGCGGGCGGATTAATATTTTACAATGAGCAGTTCTTC.

CDR3 sequence (DNA): TGTGCCAGCAGTCCCCGGGGAGGAGGGCTAAGGGCTGAAGCTTTCTTT. This sequence encodes CASSPRGGGLRAEAFF. This sequence joins TRBV27 and TRBJ1-1, with D unresolved. Germline CDR1 MNHEY, CDR2 SMNVEV (reference sequence). The V end was cut by 5 bases, the J end by 6 bases, with 22 bases between. The CDR3 contains 16 residues.